This is a list of T cell receptor beta chains from one sample in a study of blood T cells in healthy people across ages. TCRdb used MiXCR to reprocess the 5' RACE reads, holding one entry per CDR3 protein. The table has about 1.7 million distinct CDR3 sequences, 28% seen once; the top ten hold more than 6%. What was sequenced was blood. These receptor sequences come from a young woman in good health. CDR3s include the opening cysteine and the closing phenylalanine or tryptophan. Fields, in order: CDR3 protein, CDR3 DNA, V gene, D gene, clone size, J gene. A D gene is named only where the DNA matches it firmly. Clone sizes are given selectively: once, few, many, or a class where the clone is expanded.

CDR3aa: CASSLPSGGLYEQYF
CDR3nt: TGTGCCAGCAGTTTACCTAGCGGGGGGCTATACGAGCAGTACTTC
v_gene: TRBV28
d_gene: TRBD2
abundance: many
j_gene: TRBJ2-7

CDR3aa: CASIGGYGEKLFF
CDR3nt: TGTGCCAGCATTGGGGGTTATGGTGAAAAACTGTTTTTT
v_gene: TRBV2
d_gene: -
abundance: -
j_gene: TRBJ1-4

CDR3aa: CASSLGGSSAQETQYF
CDR3nt: TGCGCCAGCAGCTTGGGAGGGTCGTCCGCCCAAGAGACCCAGTACTTC
v_gene: TRBV5-1
d_gene: -
abundance: few
j_gene: TRBJ2-5

CDR3aa: CASRELQGADTQYF
CDR3nt: TGCGCCAGCAGGGAGTTACAGGGGGCAGATACGCAGTATTTT
v_gene: TRBV10-1
d_gene: TRBD1
abundance: -
j_gene: TRBJ2-3

CDR3aa: CASSNWGGGRSPLHF
CDR3nt: TGTGCCAGCAGCAACTGGGGGGGGGGCCGATCACCCCTCCACTTT
v_gene: TRBV7-9
d_gene: -
abundance: -
j_gene: TRBJ1-6

CDR3aa: CSANRITDTQYF
CDR3nt: TGCAGTGCTAACAGGATCACAGATACGCAGTATTTT
v_gene: TRBV20-1
d_gene: -
abundance: -
j_gene: TRBJ2-3

CDR3aa: CAWSVYLAETQYF
CDR3nt: TGTGCCTGGAGTGTTTACTTGGCCGAGACCCAGTACTTC
v_gene: TRBV30
d_gene: -
abundance: -
j_gene: TRBJ2-5

CDR3aa: CASSLVARSTDTQYF
CDR3nt: TGTGCCAGCAGCTTAGTAGCGCGAAGCACAGATACGCAGTATTTT
v_gene: TRBV7-6
d_gene: -
abundance: many
j_gene: TRBJ2-3

CDR3aa: CSVRASGITGYTF
CDR3nt: TGCAGCGTCCGAGCTTCCGGGATCACTGGCTACACCTTC
v_gene: TRBV29-1
d_gene: -
abundance: many
j_gene: TRBJ1-2

CDR3aa: CASSYGDEQFF
CDR3nt: TGTGCCAGCAGTTACGGGGATGAGCAGTTCTTC
v_gene: TRBV6-5
d_gene: -
abundance: many
j_gene: TRBJ2-1

CDR3aa: CASSHLTDTQYF
CDR3nt: TGTGCCAGCAGCCATTTAACAGATACGCAGTATTTT
v_gene: TRBV7-2
d_gene: -
abundance: many
j_gene: TRBJ2-3

CDR3aa: CASSLDGHRGSYTF
CDR3nt: TGCGCCAGCAGCTTGGACGGACACCGTGGTTCCTACACCTTC
v_gene: TRBV5-1
d_gene: -
abundance: few
j_gene: TRBJ1-2

CDR3aa: CASFPRWGDPSNEQFF
CDR3nt: TGTGCCAGTTTCCCTCGGTGGGGGGACCCCTCCAATGAGCAGTTCTTC
v_gene: TRBV19
d_gene: -
abundance: -
j_gene: TRBJ2-1

CDR3aa: CASLTRQGPENGQFF
CDR3nt: TGTGCCAGCCTCACTAGACAGGGGCCGGAGAATGGGCAGTTCTTC
v_gene: TRBV7-9
d_gene: TRBD1
abundance: -
j_gene: TRBJ2-1

CDR3aa: CATSDPGVETDTQYF
CDR3nt: TGTGCCACCAGTGATCCGGGAGTCGAGACAGATACGCAGTATTTT
v_gene: TRBV24-1
d_gene: -
abundance: -
j_gene: TRBJ2-3

CDR3aa: CASSLGRRTGGPGAYGYTF
CDR3nt: TGCGCCAGCAGCTTGGGACGGCGGACAGGGGGCCCAGGTGCCTATGGCTACACCTTC
v_gene: TRBV5-1
d_gene: TRBD1
abundance: few
j_gene: TRBJ1-2